A single sample is the source of the 2 T cell receptor beta chains below, sequenced in a study of T cells expressing NK-cell markers. For each CDR3 protein, TCRdb gives one entry from its re-call of the 5' RACE reads, without DNA. The sample yields 200,000 to 300,000 distinct CDR3 sequences, of which the top ten take up about 0.4%. Sequenced input: blood T cells: a sorted CD56 or NKG2C T cell subset, CD4+ or CD8+ T cells, or bulk PBMC T cells (not recorded which). The receptors shown here come from a man between 18 and 35 years old in good health.

This chain joins TRBV9 and TRBJ2-1; the D call from TCRdb, TRBD2, cannot be confirmed without DNA. The germline V gene has CDR1 SGDLS and CDR2 YYNGEE. The length of the CDR3 is 17 residues. The CDR3 here is CASSVDPGLAANNEQFF.

This rearrangement joins TRBV5-1 to TRBJ2-5; there is no DNA to check the TCRdb D call of TRBD1. Germline V CDR1 and CDR2: SGHRS, YFSETQ. The CDR3 is made up of 15 amino acids. This CDR3 is CASSSVTGLQETQYF.